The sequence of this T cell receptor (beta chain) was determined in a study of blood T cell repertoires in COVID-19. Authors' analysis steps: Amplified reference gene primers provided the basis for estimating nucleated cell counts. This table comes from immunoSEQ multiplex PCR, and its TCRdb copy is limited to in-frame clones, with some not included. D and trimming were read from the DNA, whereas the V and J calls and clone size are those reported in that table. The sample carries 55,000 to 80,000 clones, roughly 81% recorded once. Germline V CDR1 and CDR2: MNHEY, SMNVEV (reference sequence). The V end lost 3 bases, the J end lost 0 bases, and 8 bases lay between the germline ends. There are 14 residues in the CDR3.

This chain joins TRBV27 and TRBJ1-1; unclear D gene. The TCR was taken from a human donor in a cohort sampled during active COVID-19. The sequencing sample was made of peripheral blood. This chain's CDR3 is CASSFQDMNTEAFF. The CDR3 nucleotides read TGTGCCAGCAGTTTTCAAGACATGAACACTGAAGCTTTCTTT.